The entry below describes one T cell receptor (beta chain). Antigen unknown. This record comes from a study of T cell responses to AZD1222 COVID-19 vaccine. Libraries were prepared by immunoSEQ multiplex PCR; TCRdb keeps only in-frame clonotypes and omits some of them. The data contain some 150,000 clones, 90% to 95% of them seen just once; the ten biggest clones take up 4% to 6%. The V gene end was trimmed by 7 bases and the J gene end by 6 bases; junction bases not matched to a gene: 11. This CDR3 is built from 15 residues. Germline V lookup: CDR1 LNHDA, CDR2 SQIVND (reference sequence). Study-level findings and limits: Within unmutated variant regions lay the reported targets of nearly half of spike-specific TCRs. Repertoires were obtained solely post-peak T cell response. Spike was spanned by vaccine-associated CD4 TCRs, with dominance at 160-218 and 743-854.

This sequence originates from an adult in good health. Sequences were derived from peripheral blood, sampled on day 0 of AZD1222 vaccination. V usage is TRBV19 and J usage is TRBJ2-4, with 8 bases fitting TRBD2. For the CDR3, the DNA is TGTGCCAGTACCGACCCGCTCGGGGGGGGAAACATTCAGTACTTC. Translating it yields CASTDPLGGGNIQYF.